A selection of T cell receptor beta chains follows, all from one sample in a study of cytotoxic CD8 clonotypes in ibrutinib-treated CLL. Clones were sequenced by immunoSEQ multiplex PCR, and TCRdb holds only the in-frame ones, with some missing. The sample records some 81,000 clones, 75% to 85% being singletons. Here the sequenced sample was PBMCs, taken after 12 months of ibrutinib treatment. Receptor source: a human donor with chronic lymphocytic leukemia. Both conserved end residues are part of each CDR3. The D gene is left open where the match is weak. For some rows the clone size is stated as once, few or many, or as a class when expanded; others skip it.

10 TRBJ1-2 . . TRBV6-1 CAGSGRGYTF TGTGCCGGTTCCGGCCGTGGCTACACCTTC
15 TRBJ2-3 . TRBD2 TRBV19 CASSIVGRGTDTQYF TGTGCCAGTAGTATAGTTGGGAGGGGCACAGATACGCAGTATTTT
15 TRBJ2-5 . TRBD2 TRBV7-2 CASSWVAGRGETQYF TGTGCCAGCAGCTGGGTAGCGGGGCGGGGGGAGACCCAGTACTTC
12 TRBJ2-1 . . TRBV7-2 CASSPGLDEQFF TGTGCCAGCAGCCCTGGTTTGGATGAGCAGTTCTTC
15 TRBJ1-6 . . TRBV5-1 CASSTGQSGGSPLHF TGCGCCAGCAGCACCGGACAGTCTGGAGGTTCACCCCTCCACTTT
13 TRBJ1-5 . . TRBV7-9 CASSPAGGQPQHF TGTGCCAGCAGCCCCGCCGGGGGTCAGCCCCAGCATTTT
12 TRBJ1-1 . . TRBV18 CASSGGNTEAFF TGTGCCAGCTCTGGTGGGAACACTGAAGCTTTCTTT
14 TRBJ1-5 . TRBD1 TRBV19 CASTPGQSNQPQHF TGTGCCAGTACACCGGGACAGTCAAATCAGCCCCAGCATTTT
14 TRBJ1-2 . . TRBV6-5 CASSYSSGAVGYTF TGTGCCAGCAGTTACTCGTCAGGGGCGGTTGGCTACACCTTC
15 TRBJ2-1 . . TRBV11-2 CASRHLHSSYNEQFF TGTGCCAGCAGACACCTCCACAGCTCCTACAATGAGCAGTTCTTC
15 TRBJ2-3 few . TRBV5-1 CASSPVAGSTDTQYF TGCGCCAGCAGCCCCGTTGCGGGGAGCACAGATACGCAGTATTTT
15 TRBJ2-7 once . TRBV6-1 CASPPPWRGTYEQYF TGTGCCAGCCCCCCCCCGTGGCGGGGAACCTACGAGCAGTACTTC
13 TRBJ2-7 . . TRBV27 CASSWTPDYEQYF TGTGCCAGCAGCTGGACGCCGGACTACGAGCAGTACTTC
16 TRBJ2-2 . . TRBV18 CASSPPGSLNTGELFF TGTGCCAGCTCACCACCGGGCAGCTTAAACACCGGGGAGCTGTTTTTT
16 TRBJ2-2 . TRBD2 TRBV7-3 CASSSRVAGPTGELFF TGTGCCAGCAGCTCCCGGGTAGCGGGGCCGACCGGGGAGCTGTTTTTT
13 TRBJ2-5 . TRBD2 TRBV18 CASSGTSVETQYF TGTGCCAGCTCCGGGACTAGCGTGGAGACCCAGTACTTC
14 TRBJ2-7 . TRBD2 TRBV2 CASSQGLADYEQYF TGTGCCAGCAGCCAAGGACTAGCGGACTACGAGCAGTACTTC
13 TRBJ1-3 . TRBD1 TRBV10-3 CATQDRDDRTIYF TGTGCCACCCAAGACAGGGACGATAGGACCATATATTTT
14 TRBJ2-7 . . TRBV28 CASTTRRGWYEQYF TGTGCCAGCACCACCCGTCGGGGTTGGTACGAGCAGTACTTC
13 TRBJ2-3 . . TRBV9 CASSPLVADTQYF TGTGCCAGCAGCCCCCTCGTGGCTGATACGCAGTATTTT
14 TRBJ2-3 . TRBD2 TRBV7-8 CASSLGIAGGTQYF TGTGCCAGCAGCTTAGGGATAGCGGGAGGTACGCAGTATTTT
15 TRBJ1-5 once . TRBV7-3 CASPLRGGSNQPQHF TGTGCCAGCCCCCTAAGGGGGGGCTCCAATCAGCCCCAGCATTTT
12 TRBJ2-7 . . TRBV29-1 CSGSIGGDEQYF TGCAGCGGTTCGATTGGGGGAGACGAGCAGTACTTC
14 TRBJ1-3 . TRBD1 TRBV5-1 CASSHDREGNTIYF TGCGCCAGCAGCCACGACAGGGAAGGAAACACCATATATTTT
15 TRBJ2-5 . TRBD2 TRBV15 CATSRDRGAGETQYF TGTGCCACCAGCAGAGATAGGGGAGCGGGGGAGACCCAGTACTTC
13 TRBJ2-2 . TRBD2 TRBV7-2 CASSFGLAAQLFF TGTGCCAGCAGCTTCGGACTAGCGGCTCAGCTGTTTTTT
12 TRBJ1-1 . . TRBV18 CASSPSRAEAFF TGTGCCAGCTCACCGTCGAGGGCTGAAGCTTTCTTT
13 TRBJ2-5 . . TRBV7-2 CASSLGGQETQYF TGTGCCAGCAGCTTAGGGGGCCAAGAGACCCAGTACTTC
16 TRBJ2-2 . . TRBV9 CASSPRGGQNTGELFF TGTGCCAGCAGCCCAAGGGGTGGCCAGAACACCGGGGAGCTGTTTTTT
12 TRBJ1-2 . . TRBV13 CASSPRNYGYTF TGTGCCAGCAGCCCCCGGAACTATGGCTACACCTTC
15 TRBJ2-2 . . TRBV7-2 CASRRGGRGTGELFF TGTGCCAGCAGGCGCGGGGGCCGGGGCACCGGGGAGCTGTTTTTT
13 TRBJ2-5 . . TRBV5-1 CASSLRSLETQYF TGCGCCAGCAGCCTTCGGTCTTTGGAGACCCAGTACTTC
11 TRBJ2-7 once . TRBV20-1 CSARMAYEQYF TGCAGTGCTAGAATGGCCTACGAGCAGTACTTC
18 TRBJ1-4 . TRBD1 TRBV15 CATSSGGQGARANEKLFF TGTGCCACCAGCAGTGGCGGACAGGGGGCGAGGGCAAATGAAAAACTGTTTTTT
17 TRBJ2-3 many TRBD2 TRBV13 CASSPGTSGRAVDTQYF TGTGCCAGCAGCCCCGGGACTAGCGGGAGGGCTGTAGATACGCAGTATTTT
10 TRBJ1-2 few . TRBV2 CASPPRGYTF TGTGCCAGCCCCCCCCGAGGCTACACCTTC
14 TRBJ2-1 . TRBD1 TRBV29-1 CSVPPPDRDHQQFF TGCAGCGTCCCTCCTCCCGACAGGGATCATCAGCAGTTCTTC
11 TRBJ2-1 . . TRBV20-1 CSAPRGYEQFF TGCAGTGCCCCTCGGGGCTATGAGCAGTTCTTC
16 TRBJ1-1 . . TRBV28 CASTPPGGGQNTEAFF TGTGCCAGCACTCCCCCCGGGGGGGGGCAGAACACTGAAGCTTTCTTT
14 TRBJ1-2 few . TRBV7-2 CASSTRTAPYGYTF TGTGCCAGCAGCACAAGGACAGCCCCCTATGGCTACACCTTC
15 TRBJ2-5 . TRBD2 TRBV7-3 CASSPGTTGAETQYF TGTGCCAGCAGCCCAGGGACTACTGGGGCGGAGACCCAGTACTTC
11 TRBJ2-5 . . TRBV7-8 CASSPMGTQYF TGTGCCAGCAGCCCCATGGGGACCCAGTACTTC
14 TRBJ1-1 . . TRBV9 CASSVGGTTVEAFF TGTGCCAGCAGCGTAGGGGGGACGACCGTTGAAGCTTTCTTT
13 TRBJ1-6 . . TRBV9 CASSVVDNSPLHF TGTGCCAGCAGCGTCGTTGACAATTCACCCCTCCACTTT
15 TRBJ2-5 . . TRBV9 CASSVGVGGQETQYF TGTGCCAGCAGCGTAGGAGTGGGGGGCCAAGAGACCCAGTACTTC
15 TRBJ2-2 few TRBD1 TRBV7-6 CASSSWTGASWELFF TGTGCCAGCAGCTCCTGGACAGGGGCGAGTTGGGAGCTGTTTTTT
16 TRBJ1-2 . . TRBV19 CASSIGGSDRGYGYTF TGTGCCAGTAGTATAGGGGGGTCCGACCGTGGCTATGGCTACACCTTC
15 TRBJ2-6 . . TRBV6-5 CASSYSAAGANVLTF TGTGCCAGCAGTTACTCGGCAGCTGGGGCCAACGTCCTGACTTTC
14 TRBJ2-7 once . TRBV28 CASSQGGRGFEQYF TGTGCCAGCAGCCAGGGGGGGAGGGGGTTCGAGCAGTACTTC
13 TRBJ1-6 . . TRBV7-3 CASSLTGTSPLHF TGTGCCAGCAGCTTAACGGGCACTTCACCCCTCCACTTT
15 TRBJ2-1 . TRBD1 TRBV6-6 CASSKDRGPINEQFF TGTGCCAGCAGTAAAGACAGGGGGCCCATCAATGAGCAGTTCTTC
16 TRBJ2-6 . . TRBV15 CATSREGDSGANVLTF TGTGCCACCAGCAGAGAAGGGGATTCTGGGGCCAACGTCCTGACTTTC